This T cell receptor beta chain was recorded in a study of blood T cell repertoires in COVID-19. Whole-study context: The study drew acute and convalescent COVID-19 samples from the United States, Italy and Spain. The cDNA or gDNA used as material had been derived from T cells, B-cell-depleted T cells, or PBMCs.

CDR3 size: 15 residues. Per the germline V gene, CDR1 is MNHEY and CDR2 is SVGAGI. Trimming took off 6 bases at V and 4 bases at J, with 19 bases between the two ends. Original data processing: By means of reference gene primer amplification, nucleated cell counts were estimated. Profiled with immunoSEQ multiplex PCR; TCRdb holds only in-frame clones, not every one. V and J calls plus clone size are reproduced from that table; the DNA served to infer D and trimming. The table records roughly 100,000 clones, 86% of them present only once. The specimen sequenced was peripheral blood. The sequence was collected from an elderly woman with acute or convalescent COVID-19. The chain combines TRBV6-5 with TRBJ2-7, with TRBD1 as a possible D gene (6 bases). CDR3 sequence: CASRGIRDTIYEQYF. CDR3 DNA: TGTGCCAGCAGGGGAATCCGGGACACAATTTACGAGCAGTACTTC.